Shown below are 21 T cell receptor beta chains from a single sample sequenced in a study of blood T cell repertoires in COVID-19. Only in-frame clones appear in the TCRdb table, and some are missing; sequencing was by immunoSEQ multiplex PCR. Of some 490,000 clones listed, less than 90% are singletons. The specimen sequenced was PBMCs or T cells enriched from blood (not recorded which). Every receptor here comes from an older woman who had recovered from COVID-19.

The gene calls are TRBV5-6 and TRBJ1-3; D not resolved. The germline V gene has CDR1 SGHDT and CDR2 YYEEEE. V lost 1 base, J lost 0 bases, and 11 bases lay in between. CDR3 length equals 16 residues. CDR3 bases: TGTGCCAGCAGCTTGTTCCGCCAGTTCTCTGGAAACACCATATATTTT. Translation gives CASSLFRQFSGNTIYF.

As DNA, the CDR3 is TGTGCCTGGAGCTTAAGGACAGATTACACCTTC. This codes for CAWSLRTDYTF. This rearrangement joins TRBV30 to TRBJ1-2; maybe TRBD1 (6 bases). Per the germline V gene, CDR1 is GTSNPN and CDR2 is SVGIG (reference sequence). CDR3 length equals 11 residues. V gave up 3 bases and J gave up 11 bases, with 13 bases separating them.

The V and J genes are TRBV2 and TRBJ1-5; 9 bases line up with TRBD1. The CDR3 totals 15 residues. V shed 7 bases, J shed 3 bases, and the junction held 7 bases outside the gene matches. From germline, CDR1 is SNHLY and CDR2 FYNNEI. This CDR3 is CASKAGDRDNQPQHF. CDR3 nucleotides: TGTGCCAGCAAGGCGGGGGACAGGGACAATCAGCCCCAGCATTTT.

CDR3 loop: CAISESQDKRAKNIQYF. The CDR3 DNA is TGTGCCATCAGTGAGTCGCAGGATAAAAGGGCCAAAAACATTCAGTACTTC. The chain employs TRBV10-3 and TRBJ2-4; D is ambiguous. CDR3 length: 17 residues. The germline CDR1 and CDR2 sequences are ENHRY and SYGVKD. The V end was cut by 0 bases, the J end by 1 base, with 13 bases between.

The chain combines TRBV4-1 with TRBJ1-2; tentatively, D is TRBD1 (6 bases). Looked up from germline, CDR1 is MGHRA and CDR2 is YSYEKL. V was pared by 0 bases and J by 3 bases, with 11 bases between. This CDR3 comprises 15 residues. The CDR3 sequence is CASSQDATGYYGYTF. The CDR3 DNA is TGCGCCAGCAGCCAAGATGCGACAGGTTACTATGGCTACACCTTC.

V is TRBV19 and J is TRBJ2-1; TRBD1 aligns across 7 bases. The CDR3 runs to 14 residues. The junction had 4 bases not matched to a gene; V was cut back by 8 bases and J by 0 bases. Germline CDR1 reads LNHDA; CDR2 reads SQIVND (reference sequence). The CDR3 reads CASADRVSYNEQFF. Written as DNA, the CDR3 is TGTGCCAGTGCCGACAGGGTCTCCTACAATGAGCAGTTCTTC.

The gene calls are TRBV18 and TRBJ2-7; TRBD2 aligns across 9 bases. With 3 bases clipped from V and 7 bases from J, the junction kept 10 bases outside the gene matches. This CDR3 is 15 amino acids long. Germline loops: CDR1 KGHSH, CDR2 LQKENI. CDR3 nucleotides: TGTGCCAGCTCACCCCGTAGCGGGGGTGGCTGGGAGCAGTACGTC. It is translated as CASSPRSGGGWEQYV.

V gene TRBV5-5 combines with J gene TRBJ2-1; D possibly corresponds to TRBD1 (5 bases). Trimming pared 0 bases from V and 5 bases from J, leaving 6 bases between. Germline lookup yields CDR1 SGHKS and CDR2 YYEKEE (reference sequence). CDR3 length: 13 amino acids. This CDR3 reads CASSLGGDNEQFF. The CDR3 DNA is TGTGCCAGCAGCTTGGGGGGCGACAATGAGCAGTTCTTC.

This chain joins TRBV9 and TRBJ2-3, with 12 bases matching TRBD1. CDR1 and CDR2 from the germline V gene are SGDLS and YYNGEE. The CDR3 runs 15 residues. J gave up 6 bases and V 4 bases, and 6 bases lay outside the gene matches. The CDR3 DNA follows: TGTGCCAGCAGCCCCGGGACAGGGGGCTTTGATACGCAGTATTTT. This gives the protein CASSPGTGGFDTQYF.

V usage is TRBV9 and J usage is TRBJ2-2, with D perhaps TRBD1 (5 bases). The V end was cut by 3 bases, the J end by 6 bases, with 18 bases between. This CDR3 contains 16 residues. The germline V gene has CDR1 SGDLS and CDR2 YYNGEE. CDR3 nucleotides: TGTGCCAGCAGCGCGAAACAGGTTACTGGGGCCGGGGAGCTGTTTTTT. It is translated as CASSAKQVTGAGELFF.

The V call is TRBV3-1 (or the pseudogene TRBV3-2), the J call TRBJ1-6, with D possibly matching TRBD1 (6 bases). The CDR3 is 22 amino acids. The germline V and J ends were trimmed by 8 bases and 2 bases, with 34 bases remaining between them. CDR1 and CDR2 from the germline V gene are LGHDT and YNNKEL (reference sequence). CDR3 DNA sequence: TGTGCCAGCTTTGAAGAAACAGGGAAGATCCTCATGACGCGGGCCTATAATTCACCCCTCCACTTT. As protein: CASFEETGKILMTRAYNSPLHF.

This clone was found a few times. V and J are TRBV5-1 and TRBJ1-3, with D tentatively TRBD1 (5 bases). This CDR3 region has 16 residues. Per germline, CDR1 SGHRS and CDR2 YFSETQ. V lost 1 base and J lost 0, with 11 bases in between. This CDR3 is CASSLTGIFSGNTIYF. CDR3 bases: TGCGCCAGCAGCTTGACAGGAATCTTCTCTGGAAACACCATATATTTT.

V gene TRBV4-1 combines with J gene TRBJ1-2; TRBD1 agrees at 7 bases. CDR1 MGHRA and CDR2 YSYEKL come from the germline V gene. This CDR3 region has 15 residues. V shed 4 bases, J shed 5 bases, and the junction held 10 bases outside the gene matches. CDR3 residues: CASSLRQGLGYGYTF. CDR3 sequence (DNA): TGCGCCAGCAGCCTTCGACAGGGACTCGGGTATGGCTACACCTTC.

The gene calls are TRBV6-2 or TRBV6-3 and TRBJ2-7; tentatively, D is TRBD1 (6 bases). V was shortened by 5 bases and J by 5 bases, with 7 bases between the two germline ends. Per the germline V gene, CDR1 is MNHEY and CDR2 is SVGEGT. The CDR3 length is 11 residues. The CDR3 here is CASSRGNEQYV. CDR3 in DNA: TGTGCCAGCAGTAGGGGGAACGAGCAGTACGTC.

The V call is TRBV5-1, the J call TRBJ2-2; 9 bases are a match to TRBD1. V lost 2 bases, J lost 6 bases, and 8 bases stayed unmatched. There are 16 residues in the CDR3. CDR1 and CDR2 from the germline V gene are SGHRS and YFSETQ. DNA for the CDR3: TGCGCCAGCAGCTTACCCCAACAGGGGGCTGCCGGGGAGCTGTTTTTT. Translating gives CASSLPQQGAAGELFF.

This CDR3 is CASSLISWEYTF. Here the CDR3 DNA reads TGTGCCAGCAGCTTAATTTCGTGGGAGTACACCTTC. This rearrangement joins TRBV7-9 to TRBJ1-2; unclear D gene. Germline loops: CDR1 SEHNR, CDR2 FQNEAQ (reference sequence). V gave up 2 bases and J gave up 11 bases, with 12 bases separating them. The length of the CDR3 is 12 residues.

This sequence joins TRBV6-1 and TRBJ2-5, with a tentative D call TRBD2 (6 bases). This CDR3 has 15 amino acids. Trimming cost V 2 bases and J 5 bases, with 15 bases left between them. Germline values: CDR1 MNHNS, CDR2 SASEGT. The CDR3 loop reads CASSENGGAGETQYF. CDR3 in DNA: TGTGCCAGCAGTGAAAATGGCGGGGCGGGGGAGACCCAGTACTTC.

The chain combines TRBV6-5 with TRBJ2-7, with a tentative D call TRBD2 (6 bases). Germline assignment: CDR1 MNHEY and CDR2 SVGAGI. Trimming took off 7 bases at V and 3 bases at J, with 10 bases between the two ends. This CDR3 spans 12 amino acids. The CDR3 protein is CASTGGDYEQYV. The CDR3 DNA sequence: TGTGCCAGCACAGGAGGGGACTACGAGCAGTACGTC.

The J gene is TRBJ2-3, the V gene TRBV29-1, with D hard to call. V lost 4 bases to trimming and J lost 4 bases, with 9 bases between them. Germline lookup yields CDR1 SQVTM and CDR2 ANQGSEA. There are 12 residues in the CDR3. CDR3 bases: TGCAGCGTTGGTAGTCCGCCAGATACGCAGTATTTT. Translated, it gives CSVGSPPDTQYF.

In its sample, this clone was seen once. The CDR3 DNA sequence: TGTGCCATCACCGGAACCGGGGGAGAGTCTTTGTTTTTT. Translating it yields CAITGTGGESLFF. This sequence joins TRBV10-3 and TRBJ1-4; D is perhaps TRBD1 (5 bases). The V end was cut by 7 bases, the J end by 15 bases, with 21 bases between. The germline V gene has CDR1 ENHRY and CDR2 SYGVKD. This CDR3 has 13 residues.

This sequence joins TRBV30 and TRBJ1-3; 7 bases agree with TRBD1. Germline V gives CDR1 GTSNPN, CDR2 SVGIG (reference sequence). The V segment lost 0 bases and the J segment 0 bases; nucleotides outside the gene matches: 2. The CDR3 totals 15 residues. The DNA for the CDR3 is TGTGCCTGGAGTGTAGGACAGGTCTCTGGAAACACCATATATTTT. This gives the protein CAWSVGQVSGNTIYF.